This T cell receptor (beta chain) was identified during a study of neurological immune-mediated disorders. With 10-nucleotide random UMIs included, cDNA was synthesized by 5'RACE. TCRdb processed the 5' RACE reads anew with MiXCR; each CDR3 protein has one entry. The data show roughly 52,000 distinct CDR3 sequences, with about 4.1% seen just once and 6.5% held by the top ten. The unsorted libraries were generated from a total of 2 million PBMCs, which had been stored in RNAlater at -80 C. Regarding the study as a whole: For the multiple sclerosis repertoire cluster, no association with any clinical or MRI feature was found. Expanded clones shared no CDR3 amino acid sequences across subjects, suggesting private repertoires in all groups.

Germline lookup yields CDR1 SEHNR and CDR2 FQNEAQ (reference sequence). Trimming removed 5 bases from V and 7 bases from J; junction bases left unmatched: 10. This CDR3 has 14 residues. A few counts support this clonotype. What it binds is unknown. The specimen was PBMCs. The rearrangement links TRBV7-9 to TRBJ2-7; 8 nucleotides match TRBD2. The clonotype comes from a man aged 55 to 70 with multiple sclerosis. The CDR3 bases are TGTGCCAGCAGCCCAAGCGGGAGCGACAAAGAGCAGTACTTC. This sequence encodes CASSPSGSDKEQYF. Supplemented by reference TRBV7-9 and TRBJ2-7, the full variable domain reads DTGVSQNPRHKITKRGQNVTFRCDPISEHNRLYWYRQTLGQGPEFLTYFQNEAQLEKSRLLSDRFSAERPKGSFSTLEIQRTEQGDSAMYLCASSPSGSDKEQYFGPGTRLTVT.